This T cell receptor beta chain was sequenced in a study of blood T cell repertoires in COVID-19. Study-wide background: Spain, Italy and the United States supplied samples that represented acute and convalescent COVID-19.

This clone came up once. This CDR3 contains 13 residues. The ends were cut back, 6 bases at V and 0 bases at J, with 6 bases in the middle. Per the germline V gene, CDR1 is MRHNA and CDR2 is SNTAGT. Per the study methods: Researchers report that nucleated cell counts were estimated from reference gene primer amplification. Produced via immunoSEQ multiplex PCR; TCRdb's table is partial and in-frame only. The DNA gave D and trimming, while V, J and clone size come from that table. The table includes fewer than 250,000 clones, 80% detected once. Everyone who took part was about 18 to 89 years old, and they came from about two dozen US areas. Assignments of participants to cohorts depended upon their own reported clinical history.

The sample consisted of PBMCs or T cells enriched from blood (not recorded which). The sequence was collected from a middle-aged woman with acute COVID-19. V usage is TRBV6-4 and J usage is TRBJ1-5; D uncertain. CDR3 nucleotide sequence: TGTGCCAGCAGCACTTATAGCAATCAGCCCCAGCATTTT. This encodes CASSTYSNQPQHF.